A selection of T cell receptor beta chains follows, all from one sample in a study of monozygotic twins with inflammatory bowel disease. For each CDR3 protein, TCRdb gives one entry from its re-call of the 5' RACE reads, without DNA. The sample has approximately 330,000 distinct CDR3 sequences, and its top ten clones hold 2% to 2.5%. The sequencing input was blood. The source of these receptors is a human donor with ulcerative colitis or Crohn's disease, or a healthy co-twin of an affected twin (not recorded which). The CDR3 runs from the conserved cysteine through the conserved F or W.

j_call | v_call | cdr3_aa
TRBJ2-2 | TRBV6-2/TRBV6-3 | CASSYPLSGGALPAGELFF
TRBJ2-7 | TRBV20-1 | CSAPDSYEQYF
TRBJ1-5 | TRBV3-1 | CASSQDRGQPQHF
TRBJ1-1 | TRBV29-1 | CSVILTGRTMNTEAFF
TRBJ2-1 | TRBV29-1 | CSVDTNAANSNEQFF
TRBJ2-3 | TRBV4-2 | CASSQDIGTVQYF
TRBJ2-5 | TRBV2 | CASRVGGPRETQYF
TRBJ2-3 | TRBV5-6 | CASSLRQGTDTQYF
TRBJ2-3 | TRBV6-6 | CAIGPPLTPDTQYF
TRBJ1-1 | TRBV4-3 | CASSLVMNTEAFF
TRBJ2-5 | TRBV5-4 | CASSPGTRETQYF
TRBJ2-7 | TRBV6-2/TRBV6-3 | CASSYQSTSKGSEQYF
TRBJ2-5 | TRBV5-6 | CASSYLPLEDKETQYF
TRBJ2-1 | TRBV4-3 | CASSANRSYNEQFF
TRBJ2-2 | TRBV10-3 | CAISGGRTGELFF
TRBJ1-1 | TRBV29-1 | CSVVSGDTEAFF
TRBJ2-5 | TRBV7-8 | CASSPGHQETQYF
TRBJ2-1 | TRBV10-2 | CASSELTSGGYNEQFF
TRBJ1-1 | TRBV20-1 | CSARETGTRTEAFF
TRBJ2-2 | TRBV5-1 | CASSGGTANTGELFF
TRBJ2-7 | TRBV10-3 | CAITDDRSYEQYF
TRBJ2-1 | TRBV5-1 | CASSGADSGEQFF
TRBJ2-7 | TRBV27 | CASSFKGPTYEQYF
TRBJ2-3 | TRBV5-1 | CASSRGDQTDTQYF
TRBJ2-7 | TRBV5-1 | CASSLSYGVLPYEQYF
TRBJ1-1 | TRBV12-3/TRBV12-4 | CASSLAGLNTEAFF
TRBJ2-5 | TRBV5-1 | CASSVRTSGQETQYF
TRBJ2-1 | TRBV4-1 | CASSHERTEAQSSYNEQFF
TRBJ2-2 | TRBV10-3 | CAISESESTGELFF
TRBJ2-4 | TRBV28 | CASSTPLLAKNIQYF
TRBJ1-2 | TRBV6-1 | CASSPTADSNYGYTF